These 5 T cell receptor beta chains came from one sample sequenced in a study of cytomegalovirus exposure and HLA in healthy donors (dated by TCRdb to about 2017). Library generation was performed with the immunoSEQ multiplex PCR assay. For the multiplex PCR, a mixture combining 60 forward primers for TCR Vbeta segments and 13 reverse primers for TCR Jbeta segments was used. Sourced from immuneACCESS, this table was stored by TCRdb with only in-frame sequences that have V and J called. A share of the clones is absent; for the studies checked, an unresolved V gene accounts for under half, and the remainder has no known explanation. In all, the sample holds roughly 150,000 clones, and roughly 70% of those were seen once. Clones ranked in the top ten supply approximately 1.6% of the sample. The sequenced sample consisted of PBMCs. These receptors were obtained from a woman aged 40 to 55 in good health and CMV-seronegative.

This clone was counted once. The junction shows a germline mismatch at one end, possibly a read error. V and J are TRBV5-4 and TRBJ2-5; TRBD2 matches at 7 bases. Germline V gene data show CDR1 as SGHNT and CDR2 as YYREEE (reference sequence). The CDR3 totals 13 residues. CDR3 region: CASSYEPTSVSHF. CDR3 sequence (DNA): TGTGCCAGCAGCTATGAGCCTACTAGCGTTTCTCACTTC. The variable domain in full, with the rest retrieved from reference TRBV5-4 and TRBJ2-5, is ETGVTQSPTHLIKTRGQQVTLRCSSQSGHNTVSWYQQALGQGPQFIFQYYREEENGRGNFPPRFSGLQFPNYSSELNVNALELDDSALYLCASSYEPTSVSHFGPGTRLLVL.

The rearrangement uses TRBV6-4 and TRBJ2-3; 7 bases are shared with TRBD1. Looked up from germline, CDR1 is MRHNA and CDR2 is SNTAGT. There are 14 residues in the CDR3. V shed 6 bases, J shed 3 bases, and the junction held 6 bases outside the gene matches. The CDR3 is CASSPGQPTDTQYF. The CDR3 nucleotides are TGTGCCAGCAGCCCGGGACAGCCAACAGATACGCAGTATTTT.

The J gene is TRBJ2-6, the V gene TRBV19; 8 nucleotides line up with TRBD1. Germline values: CDR1 LNHDA, CDR2 SQIVND (reference sequence). The trim removed 9 bases at V and 2 bases at J, leaving 9 bases unmatched. The CDR3 covers 16 residues. The CDR3, as DNA: TGTGCCAGCACAGATCAGGGGGCTCCTGGGGCCAACGTCCTGACTTTC. Translation gives CASTDQGAPGANVLTF.

The V and J genes are TRBV5-1 and TRBJ1-5, with D tentatively TRBD1 (5 bases). V was shortened by 0 bases and J by 3 bases, with 7 bases between the two germline ends. The germline V gene encodes CDR1 SGHRS and CDR2 YFSETQ. The CDR3 is made up of 14 amino acids. CDR3 nucleotide sequence: TGCGCCAGCAGCTTGGGACAGTCCAATCAGCCCCAGCATTTT. This codes for CASSLGQSNQPQHF.

This clone was counted only a few times. The chain has TRBV2 and TRBJ1-4; D gene ambiguous. The germline V and J ends were trimmed by 0 bases and 7 bases, with 12 bases remaining between them. Per germline, CDR1 SNHLY and CDR2 FYNNEI. This CDR3 spans 15 amino acids. This CDR3 reads CASSEAGRPVEKLFF. In DNA form, the CDR3 reads TGTGCCAGCAGTGAAGCAGGCAGGCCGGTTGAAAAACTGTTTTTT.